This T cell receptor beta chain was identified during a study of blood T cell repertoires in COVID-19. Study summary: Both acute and convalescent COVID-19 samples were obtained from the United States, Italy and Spain. PBMCs, B-cell-depleted T cells, or T cells provided the cDNA or gDNA that made up the material.

Original data processing: The authors estimated nucleated cell counts from reference gene primer amplification. The table came from immunoSEQ multiplex PCR; TCRdb's copy has only in-frame clones and leaves some out. V and J calls plus clone size are reproduced from that table; the DNA served to infer D and trimming. This table has around 100,000 clones, about 89% appearing once. The germline gives CDR1 SGHTA, CDR2 FQGNSA. The CDR3 length is 15 residues. V lost 3 bases and J 2 bases, leaving 11 bases between the germline ends. The TCR was taken from a man between 40 and 49 years old with acute or convalescent COVID-19. The V call is TRBV7-2, the J call TRBJ1-3; D unresolved. Material for sequencing was peripheral blood. DNA for the CDR3: TGTGCCAGCAGCTTTGTAGCGTCTGCTGGAAACACCATATATTTT. It specifies CASSFVASAGNTIYF.